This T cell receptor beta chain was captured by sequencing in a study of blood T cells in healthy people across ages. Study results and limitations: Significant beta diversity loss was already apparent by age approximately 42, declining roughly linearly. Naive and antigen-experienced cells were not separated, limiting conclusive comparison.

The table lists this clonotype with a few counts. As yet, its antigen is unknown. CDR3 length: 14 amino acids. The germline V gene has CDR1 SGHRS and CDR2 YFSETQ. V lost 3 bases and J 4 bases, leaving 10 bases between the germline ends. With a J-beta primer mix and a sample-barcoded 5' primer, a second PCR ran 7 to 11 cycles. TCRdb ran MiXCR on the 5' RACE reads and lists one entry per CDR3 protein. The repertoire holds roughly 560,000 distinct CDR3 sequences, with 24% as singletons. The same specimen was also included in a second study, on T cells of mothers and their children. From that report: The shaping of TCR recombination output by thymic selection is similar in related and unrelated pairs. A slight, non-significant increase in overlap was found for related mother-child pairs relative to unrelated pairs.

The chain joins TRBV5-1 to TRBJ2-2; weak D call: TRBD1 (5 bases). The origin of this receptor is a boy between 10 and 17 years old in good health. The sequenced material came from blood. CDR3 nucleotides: TGCGCCAGCAGCTCGGACATACCCACCGGGGAGCTGTTTTTT. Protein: CASSSDIPTGELFF.